This TCR beta chain was sequenced during a study of cytomegalovirus exposure and HLA in healthy donors. Overall study findings and caveats: Reports indicated that the classifier achieved high specificity and sensitivity in diagnosing cytomegalovirus status. Most CMV-associated TCR beta chains were later found to appear HLA-restricted. Later, an analysis found that common viral pathogens appeared to be linked with several of the most significant clusters. Altogether, 150 or so TCR beta chains were recorded as cytomegalovirus-associated.

This clone was observed a handful of times. Its target is not known. The CDR3 spans 20 residues. From germline, CDR1 is LNHNV and CDR2 YYDKDF (reference sequence). V lost 0 bases and J lost 0, with 21 bases in between. It was with 60 Vbeta and 13 Jbeta primers that the PCR ran. The assay was immunoSEQ multiplex PCR, and TCRdb's table has in-frame clones only and misses some. The sample holds roughly 100,000 clones; 75% are singletons and the top ten take 2.5%. The V and J genes are TRBV15 and TRBJ1-3; D is possibly TRBD1 (6 bases). This clonotype was obtained from a man aged 35-49 years in good health and CMV-seronegative. Specimen: PBMCs. The CDR3 DNA reads TGTGCCACCAGCAGAGATGTAAGGGCCAGACAGGAGAGCTCTGGAAACACCATATATTTT. It is translated as CATSRDVRARQESSGNTIYF. Full variable domain (outside the CDR3, taken from reference TRBV15 and TRBJ1-3): DAMVIQNPRYQVTQFGKPVTLSCSQTLNHNVMYWYQQKSSQAPKLLFHYYDKDFNNEADTPDNFQSRRPNTSFCFLDIRSPGLGDTAMYLCATSRDVRARQESSGNTIYFGEGSWLTVV.